The source of this T cell receptor beta chain is a study of shared clonotypes between healthy human individuals. Each subset's genomic DNA was shared equally among a number of immunoSEQ plates. Here immunoSEQ multiplex PCR was the method, and the copy in TCRdb shows in-frame clones only, minus some. The repertoire holds about 1 million clones, with approximately 72% as singletons. The germline gives CDR1 MNHNS, CDR2 SASEGT. The V end lost 0 bases, the J end lost 0 bases, and 11 bases lay between the germline ends. There are 16 residues in the CDR3. The chain uses TRBV6-1 and TRBJ1-1; D is uncertain. Sequencing was done on a sample of memory CD4+ T cells sorted from blood. Subset: CD45RA-negative fraction. This receptor was obtained from a man younger than 35 in good health. The CDR3 sequence: CASSEAYRVMNTEAFF. CDR3 nucleotide sequence: TGTGCCAGCAGTGAAGCTTACAGAGTTATGAACACTGAAGCTTTCTTT.